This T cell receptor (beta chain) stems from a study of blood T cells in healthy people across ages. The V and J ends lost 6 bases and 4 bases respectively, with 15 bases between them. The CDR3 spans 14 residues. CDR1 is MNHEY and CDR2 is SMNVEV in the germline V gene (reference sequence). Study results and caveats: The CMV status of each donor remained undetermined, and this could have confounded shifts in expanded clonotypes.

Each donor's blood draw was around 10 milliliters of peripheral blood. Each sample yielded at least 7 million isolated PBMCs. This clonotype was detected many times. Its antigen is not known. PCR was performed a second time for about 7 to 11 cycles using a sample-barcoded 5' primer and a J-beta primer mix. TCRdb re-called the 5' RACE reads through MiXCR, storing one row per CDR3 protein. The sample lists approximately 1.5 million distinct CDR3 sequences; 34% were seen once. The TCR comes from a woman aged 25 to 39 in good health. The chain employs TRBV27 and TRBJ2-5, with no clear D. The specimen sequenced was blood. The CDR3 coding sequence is TGTGCCAGCAGCCCCCATACGTCCCCAGAGACCCAGTACTTC. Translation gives CASSPHTSPETQYF.